This T cell receptor (beta chain) appears in the sequencing data of a study of shared T cell receptors in the human thymus (dated by TCRdb to about 2021). Notes on the research overall: The study examined how self-reactive, shared T-cell receptor alpha chains are generated in the human thymus.

The CDR3 runs 16 residues from the cysteine to the phenylalanine. Of the read, only the CDR3 DNA is kept; its 48 bases are in frame from base 1. The germline V gene provides CDR1 SGHAT and CDR2 FQNNGV. Compared with germline, V lacks 4 bases and J lacks 3 bases; bases without a gene match: 6. About this clone: Its specific antigen is unknown. Base qualities are not recorded, but no much larger clone differs from it by a single base.

Receptor libraries were prepared by the immunoSEQ multiplex PCR assay. Entries here come from immuneACCESS through TCRdb and include only in-frame sequences with V and J called. Some clones fail to appear in such tables; in the studies checked, an unresolved V gene covers under half of the shortfall, and the cause of the remainder is unknown. The sample records over 350,000 clones, 85% to 95% of which are singletons. The top ten clonotypes cover about 0.02% of the sample. Here the chain combines TRBV11-2 and TRBJ2-1; 10 of the junction bases match TRBD2. The specimen was thymocytes. The TCR originated in a human donor. The bases read TGTGCCAGCAGCTCTGACCTAGCGGGGGTCTACAATGAGCAGTTCTTC. This sequence encodes CASSSDLAGVYNEQFF.